The 30 T cell receptor beta chains listed next were all sequenced from one sample in a study of cytomegalovirus exposure and HLA in healthy donors. The primer mix had 60 Vbeta and 13 Jbeta primers. Some clones are missing from TCRdb's copy, which holds only in-frame ones; the method was immunoSEQ multiplex PCR. Found here are around 76,000 clones, 65% to 75% of them singletons; the top ten hold about 16%. Input material: PBMCs. Receptors originate from a woman between 40 and 55 years old in good health and CMV-seropositive.

The chain combines TRBV7-2 with TRBJ1-2; D is uncertain. The CDR3 has 12 amino acids. V was cut by 6 bases and J by 6 bases, with 11 bases left in between. Germline V gene lookup returns CDR1 SGHTA and CDR2 FQGNSA. CDR3 nucleotide sequence: TGTGCCAGCAGGATCACAGTCGATGGCTACACCTTC. Translated: CASRITVDGYTF.

Worth noting for this clone: Since the CDR3 does not end with the conserved phenylalanine or tryptophan, this likely comes from a read error. The CDR3 here is CSVPRGTGFHEQYL. The CDR3 bases are TGCAGCGTCCCTAGAGGGACAGGGTTCCACGAGCAGTACCTC. The chain recombines TRBV29-1 with TRBJ2-7, with TRBD1 matching 9 bases. Trimming removed 6 bases from V and 5 bases from J; junction bases left unmatched: 11. This CDR3 has 14 residues. Germline loops: CDR1 SQVTM, CDR2 ANQGSEA.

This chain joins TRBV5-8 and TRBJ1-1; D may be TRBD1 (5 bases). Trimming shortened V by 7 bases and J by 4 bases, and 8 bases separated the two germline ends. The CDR3 loop spans 11 amino acids. The germline V gene encodes CDR1 SGHTS and CDR2 YDEGEE. In DNA, the CDR3 is TGTGCCAGCGCAGGGTTCACTGAAGCTTTCTTT. Protein sequence: CASAGFTEAFF.

This chain uses TRBV6-5 with TRBJ1-1; D perhaps matches TRBD1 (5 bases). CDR3 length equals 16 residues. V gave up 4 bases and J gave up 6 bases, with 21 bases separating them. Looked up from germline, CDR1 is MNHEY and CDR2 is SVGAGI. The CDR3 loop reads CASSSSGAGNFAEAFF. In DNA form, the CDR3 reads TGTGCCAGCAGTTCGTCTGGGGCAGGGAACTTCGCTGAAGCTTTCTTT.

The CDR3 sequence is CSARLREEQYF. CDR3 in DNA: TGCAGTGCTAGACTCCGGGAGGAGCAGTACTTC. The genes are TRBV20-1 and TRBJ2-7; TRBD2 is a possible D gene (6 bases). In germline, CDR1 is DFQATT, CDR2 SNEGSKA (reference sequence). Trimming pared 2 bases from V and 7 bases from J, leaving 9 bases between. The CDR3 consists of 11 residues.

This chain uses TRBV7-9 with TRBJ2-3, with 7 bases identical to TRBD1. The germline V gene encodes CDR1 SEHNR and CDR2 FQNEAQ (reference sequence). V was clipped by 1 base and J by 0 bases; unmatched bases: 1. The CDR3 is made up of 15 amino acids. The CDR3 nucleotides read TGTGCCAGCAGCTTAGGGGACAGCAGCACAGATACGCAGTATTTT. Translating it yields CASSLGDSSTDTQYF.

V gene TRBV7-8 combines with J gene TRBJ1-1, with D possibly matching TRBD1 (5 bases). The CDR3 runs to 16 residues. With 5 bases removed from V and 8 bases from J, the gap between germline ends came to 24 bases. Germline-derived CDR1 and CDR2 are SGHVS and FQNEAQ. CDR3 nucleotide sequence: TGTGCCAGCAGCCTAACCCTCGTGGAGGGTCGGGGCGAAGCTTTCTTT. Its translation is CASSLTLVEGRGEAFF.

The gene calls are TRBV6-1 and TRBJ1-1; D not certain. The CDR3 loop spans 16 amino acids. Germline V gene sequence: CDR1 MNHNS, CDR2 SASEGT. The germline V and J ends were trimmed by 0 bases and 0 bases, with 11 bases remaining between them. The CDR3 DNA follows: TGTGCCAGCAGTGAAGCTCGCCAGTATATGAACACTGAAGCTTTCTTT. Protein: CASSEARQYMNTEAFF.

The chain uses TRBV6-5 and TRBJ2-1; D is perhaps TRBD2 (6 bases). The CDR3 length is 13 residues. From germline, CDR1 is MNHEY and CDR2 SVGAGI. Trimming took off 5 bases at V and 6 bases at J, with 11 bases between the two ends. The CDR3 nucleotides read TGTGCCAGCAGTCTAAGACTAGGCAATGAGCAGTTCTTC. This codes for CASSLRLGNEQFF.

This clone appeared a few times. This rearrangement joins TRBV2 to TRBJ2-5; D ambiguous. The CDR3 consists of 15 residues. The germline gives CDR1 SNHLY, CDR2 FYNNEI. Trimming removed 3 bases from V and 4 bases from J, with 15 bases in between. This CDR3 is CASSETISPGETQYF. The CDR3 DNA follows: TGTGCCAGCAGTGAGACGATAAGCCCGGGAGAGACCCAGTACTTC. The full variable domain, rest sourced from reference TRBV2 and TRBJ2-5, is EPEVTQTPSHQVTQMGQEVILRCVPISNHLYFYWYRQILGQKVEFLVSFYNNEISEKSEIFDDQFSVERPDGSNFTLKIRSTKLEDSAMYFCASSETISPGETQYFGPGTRLLVL.

The chain carries TRBV6-5 and TRBJ1-4; 7 nucleotides match TRBD1. The CDR3 length is 15 residues. The germline gives CDR1 MNHEY, CDR2 SVGAGI. V shed 2 bases and J 3 bases; nucleotides not matched to a gene: 3. CDR3 coding DNA: TGTGCCAGCAGTTACACAGGGGCCCCTAATGAAAAACTGTTTTTT. It encodes CASSYTGAPNEKLFF.

The gene calls are TRBV4-3 and TRBJ2-1; D is unclear. The CDR3 length is 14 residues. Germline-derived CDR1 and CDR2 are LGHNA and YSLEER. V was shortened by 1 base and J by 6 bases, with 10 bases between the two germline ends. CDR3 DNA: TGCGCCAGCAGCCAAGGGCCGAGGCCCAATGAGCAGTTCTTC. The encoded protein is CASSQGPRPNEQFF.

V and J are TRBV28 and TRBJ2-1; 10 bases line up with TRBD2. CDR1 and CDR2 from the germline V gene are MDHEN and SYDVKM. The CDR3 loop spans 16 amino acids. Germline trimming cut 2 bases from V and 7 bases from J; bases unmatched to any gene: 8. The CDR3 nucleotides read TGTGCCAGCAGTTTAGTAGGACTAGCGGCTTGGAATGAGCAGTTCTTC. Amino acid sequence: CASSLVGLAAWNEQFF.

The V and J genes are TRBV2 and TRBJ2-5; 8 bases agree with TRBD1. The germline V gene encodes CDR1 SNHLY and CDR2 FYNNEI. V trimming: 7 bases; J trimming: 1 base; junction bases outside the gene matches: 8. This CDR3 contains 15 residues. In nucleotides, the CDR3 is TGTGCCAGCAAGGGAGACAGGGGCGGCCAAGAGACCCAGTACTTC. It codes for CASKGDRGGQETQYF. The variable domain in full, with the rest retrieved from reference TRBV2 and TRBJ2-5, is EPEVTQTPSHQVTQMGQEVILRCVPISNHLYFYWYRQILGQKVEFLVSFYNNEISEKSEIFDDQFSVERPDGSNFTLKIRSTKLEDSAMYFCASKGDRGGQETQYFGPGTRLLVL.

V gene TRBV27 combines with J gene TRBJ2-5, with 7 bases identical to TRBD1. Trimming cost V 6 bases and J 1 base; bases outside gene matches: 8. The germline gives CDR1 MNHEY, CDR2 SMNVEV (reference sequence). The CDR3 is 15 residues long. Here the CDR3 reads CASSLQGLIQETQYF. The CDR3 DNA sequence: TGTGCCAGCAGCCTACAGGGGCTCATCCAAGAGACCCAGTACTTC.

J is TRBJ2-1 and V is TRBV10-1; maybe TRBD2 (6 bases). The V and J ends lost 2 bases and 7 bases respectively, with 21 bases between them. CDR1 is WNHNN, CDR2 SYGVQD, per germline (reference sequence). This CDR3 region has 17 residues. The CDR3 is CASSEASLIGAGNEQFF. In nucleotides, the CDR3 is TGCGCCAGCAGTGAGGCCTCCCTAATTGGCGCGGGGAATGAGCAGTTCTTC.

The rearrangement links TRBV5-1 to TRBJ2-3, with D possibly TRBD2 on 5 matching bases. Germline V gene lookup returns CDR1 SGHRS and CDR2 YFSETQ. Trimming stripped 0 bases from V and 4 bases from J, with 9 bases between. The CDR3 loop spans 14 amino acids. In DNA form, the CDR3 reads TGCGCCAGCAGCTTGGGTGGGAGCTCAGATACGCAGTATTTT. Translated: CASSLGGSSDTQYF.

The chain couples TRBV29-1 to TRBJ1-2; no reliable D call. Germline lookup yields CDR1 SQVTM and CDR2 ANQGSEA. CDR3 length: 12 residues. Trimming removed 3 bases from V and 3 bases from J, with 8 bases in between. This CDR3 is CSVDEDYYGYTF. The CDR3 nucleotides read TGCAGCGTTGACGAGGACTACTATGGCTACACCTTC.

The CDR3 protein is CASSPGGLAYEQYF. The CDR3 nucleotides read TGCGCCAGCAGTCCAGGGGGACTAGCCTACGAGCAGTACTTC. The chain has TRBV10-2 and TRBJ2-7; perhaps TRBD2 as D (8 bases). The CDR3 totals 14 residues. V lost 5 bases and J lost 2, with 13 bases in between. The germline V gene encodes CDR1 WSHSY and CDR2 SAAADI.

The chain links TRBV20-1 to TRBJ1-2; TRBD1 agrees at 7 bases. The V segment lost 5 bases and the J segment 5 bases; nucleotides outside the gene matches: 2. Germline lookup yields CDR1 DFQATT and CDR2 SNEGSKA (reference sequence). The CDR3 totals 11 residues. CDR3 nucleotides: TGCAGTGCTTGGGACAGTTATGGCTACACCTTC. Its protein product is CSAWDSYGYTF.

Comment on this clone: Germline is not matched at one junction end, which may reflect a read error. The CDR3 loop reads CASSFDRHHSDF. The CDR3, as DNA: TGTGCCAGCAGCTTTGACAGGCACCATTCGGATTTT. The J gene is TRBJ1-1, the V gene TRBV7-9; TRBD1 might be the D (6 bases). In germline, CDR1 is SEHNR, CDR2 FQNEAQ (reference sequence). The CDR3 covers 12 residues.

The chain employs TRBV5-4 and TRBJ2-1, with D possibly TRBD2 on 5 matching bases. Germline lookup yields CDR1 SGHNT and CDR2 YYREEE (reference sequence). CDR3 length equals 15 residues. V lost 0 bases and J 2 bases, leaving 9 bases between the germline ends. DNA for the CDR3: TGTGCCAGCAGCTTGGCAGCGGACGCCTACAATGAGCAGTTCTTC. This encodes CASSLAADAYNEQFF.

The gene calls are TRBV2 and TRBJ2-7, with D unresolved. The CDR3 is 11 residues long. The V end was cut by 6 bases, the J end by 6 bases, with 9 bases between. Per germline, CDR1 SNHLY and CDR2 FYNNEI. Written as DNA, the CDR3 is TGTGCCAGCAGCCTTACTACCGAGCAGTACTTC. It encodes CASSLTTEQYF.

The genes are TRBV6-4 and TRBJ1-1, with D perhaps matching TRBD1 (5 bases). Per germline, CDR1 MRHNA and CDR2 SNTAGT. This CDR3 spans 14 amino acids. Trimming took 6 bases from V and 1 from J, leaving 12 bases between them. The DNA for the CDR3 is TGTGCCAGCAGGGACCAGGGTGCGAACACTGAAGCTTTCTTT. This gives the protein CASRDQGANTEAFF.

The DNA for the CDR3 is TGCGCCAGCAGCCAAGGACTAGCGGGAGTTAGTCCAGATACGCAGTATTTT. Its translation: CASSQGLAGVSPDTQYF. The gene calls are TRBV4-3 and TRBJ2-3, with 12 bases that match TRBD2. CDR1 and CDR2 (germline): LGHNA, YSLEER. CDR3 length: 17 amino acids. The V gene end was trimmed by 1 base and the J gene end by 4 bases; junction bases not matched to a gene: 6.

The CDR3 loop reads CASSVGQVVAGANVLTF. DNA of the CDR3: TGTGCCAGCAGCGTAGGGCAGGTAGTAGCTGGGGCCAACGTCCTGACTTTC. The chain carries TRBV9 and TRBJ2-6; D is unclear. In germline, CDR1 is SGDLS, CDR2 YYNGEE. The germline V and J ends were trimmed by 0 bases and 2 bases, with 12 bases remaining between them. The CDR3 contains 17 residues.

J is TRBJ1-5 and V is TRBV4-3; unclear D gene. With 0 bases removed from V and 0 bases from J, the gap between germline ends came to 9 bases. The CDR3 loop spans 16 amino acids. Germline CDR1 LGHNA, CDR2 YSLEER. The CDR3 DNA reads as TGCGCCAGCAGCCAAGATCGGAGGCCTAGCAATCAGCCCCAGCATTTT. Encoded protein: CASSQDRRPSNQPQHF.

The chain joins TRBV11-2 to TRBJ1-1; D gene ambiguous. Trimming left V 6 bases short and J 8 bases short, with 10 bases between. Germline lookup yields CDR1 SGHAT and CDR2 FQNNGV. There are 11 residues in the CDR3. The CDR3 loop is CASREDGEAFF. CDR3 nucleotides: TGTGCCAGCAGGGAGGACGGGGAAGCTTTCTTT.

This clone was seen a handful of times. The chain combines TRBV4-3 with TRBJ2-7, with 9 bases aligning to TRBD2. J gave up 0 bases and V 1 base, and 10 bases lay outside the gene matches. Germline CDR1 and CDR2: LGHNA and YSLEER. CDR3 size: 18 residues. The CDR3 nucleotides read TGCGCCAGCAGCCAAGTGGCGGGGGGGACCCCAAGCTCCTACGAGCAGTACTTC. Protein sequence: CASSQVAGGTPSSYEQYF.

CDR3 loop: CAWSITGDGGYTF. The CDR3 DNA follows: TGTGCCTGGAGTATAACAGGGGACGGAGGCTACACCTTC. The V call is TRBV30, the J call TRBJ1-2; 7 nucleotides agree with TRBD1. Germline trimming cut 2 bases from V and 8 bases from J; bases unmatched to any gene: 8. Germline V gives CDR1 GTSNPN, CDR2 SVGIG (reference sequence). CDR3 size: 13 residues.